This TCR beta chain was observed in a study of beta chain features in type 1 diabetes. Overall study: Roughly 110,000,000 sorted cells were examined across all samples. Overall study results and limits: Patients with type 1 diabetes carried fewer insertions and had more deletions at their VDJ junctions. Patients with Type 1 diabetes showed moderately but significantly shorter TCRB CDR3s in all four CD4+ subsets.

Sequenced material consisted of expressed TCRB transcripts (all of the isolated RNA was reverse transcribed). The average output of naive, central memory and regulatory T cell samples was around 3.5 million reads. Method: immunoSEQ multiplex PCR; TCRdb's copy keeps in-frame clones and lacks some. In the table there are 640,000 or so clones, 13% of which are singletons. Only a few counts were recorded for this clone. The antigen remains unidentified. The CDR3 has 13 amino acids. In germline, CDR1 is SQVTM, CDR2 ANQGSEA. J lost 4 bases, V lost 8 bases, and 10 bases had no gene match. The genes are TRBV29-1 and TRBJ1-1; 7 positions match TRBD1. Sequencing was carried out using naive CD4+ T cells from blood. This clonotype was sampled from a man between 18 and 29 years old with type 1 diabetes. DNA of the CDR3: TGCAGCCTGTCACGGACAGGAGGCACTGAAGCTTTCTTT. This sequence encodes CSLSRTGGTEAFF.